These 14 T cell receptor beta chains were sequenced from one sample in a study of cytomegalovirus exposure and HLA in healthy donors (dated by TCRdb to about 2017). The library was obtained by the immunoSEQ multiplex PCR assay. For the multiplex PCR, a mixture combining 60 forward primers for TCR Vbeta segments and 13 reverse primers for TCR Jbeta segments was used. Not all clones reach the TCRdb copy of this immuneACCESS table, which keeps in-frame sequences only. Checked studies attribute under half of the gap to unresolved V genes and leave the rest unexplained. This sample comprises some 130,000 clones, 70% to 85% of them detected only once. Around 1.6% of the sample belongs to the ten largest clones. The material sequenced was PBMCs. These TCRs come from a female donor in good health and CMV-seronegative.

The chain carries TRBV28 and TRBJ2-1; D might be TRBD2 (5 bases). Germline V gene sequence: CDR1 MDHEN, CDR2 SYDVKM. The V end lost 7 bases, the J end lost 12 bases, and 13 bases lay between the germline ends. CDR3 length: 11 residues. CDR3 coding DNA: TGTGCCAGCACCACGGACTGGAGGCAGTTCTTC. Amino acid sequence: CASTTDWRQFF.

This chain joins TRBV7-9 and TRBJ2-3; TRBD1 aligns across 9 bases. Germline V gene sequence: CDR1 SEHNR, CDR2 FQNEAQ (reference sequence). The junction had 11 bases not matched to a gene; V was cut back by 1 base and J by 6 bases. The CDR3 is 17 amino acids. The CDR3 loop reads CASSLGRTGATGDTQYF. CDR3 bases: TGTGCCAGCAGCTTAGGACGGACAGGGGCTACTGGGGATACGCAGTATTTT.

The chain recombines TRBV19 with TRBJ2-7; maybe TRBD2 (6 bases). The CDR3 contains 13 residues. Trimming shortened V by 7 bases and J by 3 bases, and 13 bases separated the two germline ends. Germline V gives CDR1 LNHDA, CDR2 SQIVND (reference sequence). CDR3 DNA: TGTGCCAGTACCTCCCCGGGACTCTACGAGCAGTACTTC. This codes for CASTSPGLYEQYF.

The V gene is TRBV5-4, the J gene TRBJ1-4; the D is unclear. Germline-derived CDR1 and CDR2 are SGHNT and YYREEE (reference sequence). With 0 bases removed from V and 0 bases from J, the gap between germline ends came to 9 bases. The CDR3 is 16 residues long. CDR3 amino acids: CASSLEVGATNEKLFF. The DNA of the CDR3 is TGTGCCAGCAGCTTGGAGGTCGGGGCAACTAATGAAAAACTGTTTTTT.

V gene TRBV4-3 combines with J gene TRBJ2-2, with 14 positions matching TRBD2. This CDR3 spans 16 amino acids. Germline lookup yields CDR1 LGHNA and CDR2 YSLEER. The ends lost 5 bases at V and 4 bases at J; junction bases unmatched: 3. In DNA form, the CDR3 reads TGCGCCAGCAGCGCGGGGACTAGCGGGAGCACCGGGGAGCTGTTTTTT. Amino acids: CASSAGTSGSTGELFF.

The V and J genes are TRBV19 and TRBJ2-5, with 10 bases aligning to TRBD2. The length of the CDR3 is 19 residues. Germline values: CDR1 LNHDA, CDR2 SQIVND (reference sequence). The V gene end was trimmed by 4 bases and the J gene end by 4 bases; junction bases not matched to a gene: 18. The CDR3, as DNA: TGTGCCAGTAGTACTCCCGGGTCGCCTAGCGGGAGCTCTTCAGAGACCCAGTACTTC. Translating gives CASSTPGSPSGSSSETQYF.

The rearrangement uses TRBV30 and TRBJ1-1; no firm D call. Germline-derived CDR1 and CDR2 are GTSNPN and SVGIG (reference sequence). The CDR3 contains 14 residues. V dropped 0 bases and J dropped 6 bases, with 14 bases sitting between them. The CDR3 region has the DNA TGTGCCTGGAGTGTAGGCTCCCGACGGGCTGAAGCTTTCTTT. Protein sequence: CAWSVGSRRAEAFF.

The chain couples TRBV30 to TRBJ2-1; no clear D. The CDR3 totals 13 residues. Germline V CDR1 and CDR2: GTSNPN, SVGIG (reference sequence). The V and J ends lost 4 bases and 6 bases respectively, with 13 bases between them. The CDR3 loop reads CAWTDGRSNEQFF. CDR3 in DNA: TGTGCCTGGACCGACGGCAGGTCCAATGAGCAGTTCTTC.

Notes on this clone: In the same sample, other DNA sequences code for this CDR3. The chain has TRBV7-9 and TRBJ1-1; maybe TRBD1 (6 bases). From germline, CDR1 is SEHNR and CDR2 FQNEAQ (reference sequence). Trimming stripped 1 base from V and 4 bases from J, with 10 bases between. This CDR3 comprises 14 residues. The chain's CDR3 is CASSLEGGGTEAFF. Here the CDR3 DNA reads TGTGCCAGCAGCTTAGAGGGGGGGGGCACTGAAGCTTTCTTT.

The chain recombines TRBV5-1 with TRBJ1-3; D uncertain. Looked up from germline, CDR1 is SGHRS and CDR2 is YFSETQ. This CDR3 contains 16 residues. Trimming took off 4 bases at V and 0 bases at J, with 14 bases between the two ends. CDR3 residues: CASSLSAANSGNTIYF. In DNA form, the CDR3 reads TGCGCCAGCAGCCTATCGGCGGCCAACTCTGGAAACACCATATATTTT. The complete variable domain, with remaining parts taken from reference TRBV5-1 and TRBJ1-3, reads KAGVTQTPRYLIKTRGQQVTLSCSPISGHRSVSWYQQTPGQGLQFLFEYFSETQRNKGNFPGRFSGRQFSNSRSEMNVSTLELGDSALYLCASSLSAANSGNTIYFGEGSWLTVV.

CDR3 nucleotide sequence: TGCGCCAGCAGCTCGAGCGGGGGTGGGAGGGAGCAGTACTTC. Translation: CASSSSGGGREQYF. The chain couples TRBV5-1 to TRBJ2-7; TRBD2 matches at 8 bases. CDR3 length equals 14 residues. The junction had 9 bases not matched to a gene; V was cut back by 3 bases and J by 7 bases. Germline CDR1 is SGHRS and CDR2 is YFSETQ.

This clone showed up just a few times. V and J are TRBV27 and TRBJ2-7, with 12 bases matching TRBD2. This CDR3 region has 18 residues. V shed 2 bases and J 10 bases; nucleotides not matched to a gene: 18. The germline V gene encodes CDR1 MNHEY and CDR2 SMNVEV (reference sequence). CDR3 nucleotide sequence: TGTGCCAGCAGTTTAACAGCCGCGATTGGACTAGCGGGACCCGGACAGTACTTC. Translation gives CASSLTAAIGLAGPGQYF.

The table lists this clone with a few counts. At one end, the junction sequence differs from germline, possibly due to a read error. The genes are TRBV7-7 and TRBJ1-4; TRBD1 is a possible D gene (5 bases). The CDR3 consists of 15 residues. Per germline, CDR1 SSHAT and CDR2 FNYEAQ (reference sequence). The CDR3, as DNA: TGTGCTAGCAGCTGGAGGGACGGTGAAAATGAAAAACTGTTTTTT. Amino acids: CASSWRDGENEKLFF.

V and J are TRBV11-1 and TRBJ2-2; 14 positions agree with TRBD2. Trimming at V came to 1 base and at J to 3 bases, leaving 4 bases not matched to a gene. This CDR3 contains 18 residues. CDR1 is SGHAT, CDR2 FQDESV, per germline (reference sequence). For the CDR3, the DNA is TGTGCCAGCAGCTTAGTAGAGGGACTAGCGGGAGACACCGGGGAGCTGTTTTTT. Residues: CASSLVEGLAGDTGELFF.